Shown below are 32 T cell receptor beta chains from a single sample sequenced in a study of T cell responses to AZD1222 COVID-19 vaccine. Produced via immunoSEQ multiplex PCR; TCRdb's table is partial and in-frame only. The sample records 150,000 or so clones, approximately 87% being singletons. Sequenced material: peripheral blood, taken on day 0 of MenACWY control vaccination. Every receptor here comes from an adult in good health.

CDR3 coding DNA: TGCGCCAGCAGCTTGGAATGGCGAAGCTCCTACGAGCAGTACTTC. Amino acids: CASSLEWRSSYEQYF. This chain uses TRBV5-1 with TRBJ2-7; D gene unclear. Germline CDR1 SGHRS, CDR2 YFSETQ. The CDR3 has 15 amino acids. The V and J ends lost 0 bases and 0 bases respectively, with 10 bases between them.

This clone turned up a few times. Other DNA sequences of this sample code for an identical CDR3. The CDR3 DNA follows: TGCGCCAGCAGCTTACGTCCCGGGACAGAAGATGGCTACACCTTC. This translates into CASSLRPGTEDGYTF. The rearrangement uses TRBV5-1 and TRBJ1-2; 7 nucleotides align to TRBD1. The germline CDR1 and CDR2 sequences are SGHRS and YFSETQ. The CDR3 has 15 residues. The junction had 10 bases not matched to a gene; V was cut back by 2 bases and J by 6 bases.

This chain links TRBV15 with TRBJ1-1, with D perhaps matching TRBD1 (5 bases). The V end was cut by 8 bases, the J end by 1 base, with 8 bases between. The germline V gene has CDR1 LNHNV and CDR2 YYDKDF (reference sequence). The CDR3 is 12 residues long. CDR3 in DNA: TGTGCCACCGTAACAGGGAACACTGAAGCTTTCTTT. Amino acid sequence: CATVTGNTEAFF.

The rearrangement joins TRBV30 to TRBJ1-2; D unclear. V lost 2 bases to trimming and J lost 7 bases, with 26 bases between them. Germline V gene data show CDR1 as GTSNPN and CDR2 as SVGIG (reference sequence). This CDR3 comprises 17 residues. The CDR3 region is CAWSPRRAGRISGGYTF. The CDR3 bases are TGTGCCTGGAGTCCCCGGAGGGCGGGGAGGATCTCGGGTGGCTACACCTTC.

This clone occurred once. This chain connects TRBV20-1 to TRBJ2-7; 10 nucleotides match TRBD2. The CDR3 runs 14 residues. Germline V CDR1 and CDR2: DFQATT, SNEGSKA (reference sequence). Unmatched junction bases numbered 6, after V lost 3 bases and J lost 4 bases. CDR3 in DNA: TGCAGTGCTAGTATAGCTAGCGGGAGTTACGAGCAGTACTTC. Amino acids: CSASIASGSYEQYF.

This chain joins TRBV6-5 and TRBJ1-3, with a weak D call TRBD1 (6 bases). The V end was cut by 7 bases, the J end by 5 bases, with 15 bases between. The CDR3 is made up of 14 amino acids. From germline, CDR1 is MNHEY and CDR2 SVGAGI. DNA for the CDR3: TGTGCCAGCACCCGGGACATACGCAGAAACACCATATATTTT. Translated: CASTRDIRRNTIYF.

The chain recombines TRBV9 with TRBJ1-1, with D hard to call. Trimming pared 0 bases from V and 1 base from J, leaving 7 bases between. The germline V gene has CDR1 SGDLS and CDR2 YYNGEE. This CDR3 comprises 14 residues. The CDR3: CASSVGGPNTEAFF. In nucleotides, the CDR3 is TGTGCCAGCAGCGTAGGTGGGCCGAACACTGAAGCTTTCTTT.

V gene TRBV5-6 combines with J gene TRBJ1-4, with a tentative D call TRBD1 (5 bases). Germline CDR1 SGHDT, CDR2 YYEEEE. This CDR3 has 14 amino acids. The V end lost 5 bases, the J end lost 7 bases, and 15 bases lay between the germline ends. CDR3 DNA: TGTGCCAGCAGGGTCCGCGGTAGGGGTGAAAAACTGTTTTTT. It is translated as CASRVRGRGEKLFF.

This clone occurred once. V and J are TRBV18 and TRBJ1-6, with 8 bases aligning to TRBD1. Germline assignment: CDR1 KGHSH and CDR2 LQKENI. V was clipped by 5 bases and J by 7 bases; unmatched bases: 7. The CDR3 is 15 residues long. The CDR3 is CASSMDRAVNSPLHF. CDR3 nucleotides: TGTGCCAGCTCAATGGACAGGGCAGTGAATTCACCCCTCCACTTT.

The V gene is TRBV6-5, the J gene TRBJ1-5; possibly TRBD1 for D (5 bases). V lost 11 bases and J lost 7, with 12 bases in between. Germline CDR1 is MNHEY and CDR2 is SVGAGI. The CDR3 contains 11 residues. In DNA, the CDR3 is TGTGCCCTGGGGACCGGGCAGCCCCAGCATTTT. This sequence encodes CALGTGQPQHF.

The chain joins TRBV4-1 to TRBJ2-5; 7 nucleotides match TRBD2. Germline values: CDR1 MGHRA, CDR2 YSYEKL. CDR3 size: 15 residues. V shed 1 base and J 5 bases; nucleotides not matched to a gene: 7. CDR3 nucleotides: TGCGCCAGCAGCCAAGTGCTAGCGGAGTATGAGACCCAGTACTTC. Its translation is CASSQVLAEYETQYF.

CDR3 loop: CASSFEAVTGELFF. CDR3 DNA sequence: TGTGCCAGCAGTTTTGAGGCGGTAACCGGGGAGCTGTTTTTT. The gene calls are TRBV27 and TRBJ2-2; D gene uncertain. CDR1 is MNHEY, CDR2 SMNVEV, per germline (reference sequence). Trimming removed 3 bases at V and 5 bases at J, with 10 bases between. CDR3 size: 14 residues.

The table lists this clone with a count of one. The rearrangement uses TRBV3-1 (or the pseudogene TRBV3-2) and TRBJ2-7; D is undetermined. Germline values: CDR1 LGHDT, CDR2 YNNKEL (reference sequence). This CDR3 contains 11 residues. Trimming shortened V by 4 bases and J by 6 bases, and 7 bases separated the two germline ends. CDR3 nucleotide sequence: TGTGCCAGCAGCCCGATTGGCGAGCAGTACGTC. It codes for CASSPIGEQYV.

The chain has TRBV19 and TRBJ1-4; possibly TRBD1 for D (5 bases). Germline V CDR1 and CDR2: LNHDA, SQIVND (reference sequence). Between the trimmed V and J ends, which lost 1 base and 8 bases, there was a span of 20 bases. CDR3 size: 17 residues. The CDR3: CASSIAQVGSGGEKLFF. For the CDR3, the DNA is TGTGCCAGTAGTATAGCACAGGTGGGGAGCGGGGGAGAAAAACTGTTTTTT.

The CDR3 reads CASRGLVNSPLHF. The CDR3 bases are TGTGCCAGTAGGGGACTGGTGAATTCACCCCTCCACTTT. The chain is built from TRBV19 and TRBJ1-6; D is possibly TRBD1 (5 bases). The CDR3 contains 13 residues. Germline CDR1 is LNHDA and CDR2 is SQIVND (reference sequence). The V end lost 6 bases, the J end lost 7 bases, and 10 bases lay between the germline ends.

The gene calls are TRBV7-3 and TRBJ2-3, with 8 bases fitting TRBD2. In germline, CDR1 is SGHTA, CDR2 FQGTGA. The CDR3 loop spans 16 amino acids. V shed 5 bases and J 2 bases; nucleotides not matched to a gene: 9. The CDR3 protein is CASSPQAGGLTDTQYF. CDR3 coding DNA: TGTGCCAGCAGCCCCCAGGCGGGAGGCCTCACAGATACGCAGTATTTT. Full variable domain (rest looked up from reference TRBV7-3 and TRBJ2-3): GAGVSQTPSNKVTEKGKYVELRCDPISGHTALYWYRQSLGQGPEFLIYFQGTGAADDSGLPNDRFFAVRPEGSVSTLKIQRTERGDSAVYLCASSPQAGGLTDTQYFGPGTRLTVL.

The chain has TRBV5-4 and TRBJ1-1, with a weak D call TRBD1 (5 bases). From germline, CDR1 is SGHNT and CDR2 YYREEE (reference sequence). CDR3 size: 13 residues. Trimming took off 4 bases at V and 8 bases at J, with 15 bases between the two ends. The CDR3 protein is CASSPTAFGEAFF. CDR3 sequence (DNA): TGTGCCAGCAGCCCGACAGCCTTTGGGGAAGCTTTCTTT.

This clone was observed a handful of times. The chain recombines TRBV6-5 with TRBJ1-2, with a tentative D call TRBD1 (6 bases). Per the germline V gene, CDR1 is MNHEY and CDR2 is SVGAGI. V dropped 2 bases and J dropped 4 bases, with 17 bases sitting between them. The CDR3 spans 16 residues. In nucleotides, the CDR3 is TGTGCCAGCAGTTACGCCGGGACACCAACCGGCTATGGCTACACCTTC. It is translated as CASSYAGTPTGYGYTF.

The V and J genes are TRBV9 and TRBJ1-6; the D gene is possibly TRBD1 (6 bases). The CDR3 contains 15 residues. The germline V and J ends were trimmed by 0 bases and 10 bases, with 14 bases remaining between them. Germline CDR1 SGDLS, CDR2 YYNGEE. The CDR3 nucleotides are TGTGCCAGCAGCGTAGCTTCAGGGGCCGGGTCACCCCTCCACTTT. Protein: CASSVASGAGSPLHF. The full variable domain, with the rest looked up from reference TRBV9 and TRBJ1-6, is DSGVTQTPKHLITATGQRVTLRCSPRSGDLSVYWYQQSLDQGLQFLIQYYNGEERAKGNILERFSAQQFPDLHSELNLSSLELGDSALYFCASSVASGAGSPLHFGNGTRLTVT.

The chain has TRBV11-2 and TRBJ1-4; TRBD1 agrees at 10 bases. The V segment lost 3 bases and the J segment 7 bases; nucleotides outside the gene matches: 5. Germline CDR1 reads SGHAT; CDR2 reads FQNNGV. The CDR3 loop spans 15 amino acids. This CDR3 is CASSLGQGSREKLFF. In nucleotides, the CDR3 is TGTGCCAGCAGCTTGGGACAGGGGTCGCGTGAAAAACTGTTTTTT.

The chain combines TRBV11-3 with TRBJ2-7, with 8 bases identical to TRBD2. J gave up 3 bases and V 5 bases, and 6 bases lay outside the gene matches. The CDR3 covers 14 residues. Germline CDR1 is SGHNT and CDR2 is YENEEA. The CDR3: CASSGLAGLYEQYF. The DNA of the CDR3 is TGTGCCAGCAGCGGCTTAGCGGGGCTCTACGAGCAGTACTTC. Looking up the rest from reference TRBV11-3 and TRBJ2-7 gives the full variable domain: EAGVVQSPRYKIIEKKQPVAFWCNPISGHNTLYWYLQNLGQGPELLIRYENEEAVDDSQLPKDRFSAERLKGVDSTLKIQPAELGDSAVYLCASSGLAGLYEQYFGPGTRLTVT.

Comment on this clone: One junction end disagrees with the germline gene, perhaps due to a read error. This CDR3 is CASSLEGYRDGVLF. The DNA for the CDR3 is TGTGCCAGCAGTTTGGAGGGCTACCGGGACGGGGTCCTTTTT. The V gene is TRBV27, the J gene TRBJ1-4; tentatively, D is TRBD1 (5 bases). The CDR3 totals 14 residues. Germline lookup yields CDR1 MNHEY and CDR2 SMNVEV (reference sequence).

The CDR3 coding sequence is TGCAGTGCTAGTTCCAAGAGCTCCTACGAGCAGTACTTC. It yields the protein CSASSKSSYEQYF. V gene TRBV20-1 combines with J gene TRBJ2-7, with D hard to call. CDR1 DFQATT and CDR2 SNEGSKA come from the germline V gene (reference sequence). The CDR3 runs 13 residues. The V end lost 3 bases, the J end lost 0 bases, and 9 bases lay between the germline ends.

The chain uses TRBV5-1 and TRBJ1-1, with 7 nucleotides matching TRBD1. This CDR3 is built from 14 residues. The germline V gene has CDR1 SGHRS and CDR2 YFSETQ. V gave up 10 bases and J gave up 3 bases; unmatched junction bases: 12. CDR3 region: CASRTQGGDTEAFF. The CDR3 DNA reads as TGCGCCTCCCGAACCCAGGGGGGAGACACTGAAGCTTTCTTT.

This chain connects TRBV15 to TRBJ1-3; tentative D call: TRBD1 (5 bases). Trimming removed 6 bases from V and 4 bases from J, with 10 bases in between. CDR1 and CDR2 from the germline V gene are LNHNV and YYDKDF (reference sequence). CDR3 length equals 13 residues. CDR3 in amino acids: CATSTGDGNTIYF. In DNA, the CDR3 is TGTGCCACCAGTACCGGGGACGGAAACACCATATATTTT.

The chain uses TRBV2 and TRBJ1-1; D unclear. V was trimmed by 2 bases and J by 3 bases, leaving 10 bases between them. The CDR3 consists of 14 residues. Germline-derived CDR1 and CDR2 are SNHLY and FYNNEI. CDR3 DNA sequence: TGTGCCAGCAGTGAACGTCGGCTGGACACTGAAGCTTTCTTT. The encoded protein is CASSERRLDTEAFF.

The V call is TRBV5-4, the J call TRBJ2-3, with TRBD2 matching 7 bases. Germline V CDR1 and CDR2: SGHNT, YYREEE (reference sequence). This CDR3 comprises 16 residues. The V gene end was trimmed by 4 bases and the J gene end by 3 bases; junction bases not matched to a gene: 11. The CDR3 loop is CASSRPSGKGTDTQYF. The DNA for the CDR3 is TGTGCCAGCAGCCGGCCTAGCGGAAAGGGAACAGATACGCAGTATTTT.

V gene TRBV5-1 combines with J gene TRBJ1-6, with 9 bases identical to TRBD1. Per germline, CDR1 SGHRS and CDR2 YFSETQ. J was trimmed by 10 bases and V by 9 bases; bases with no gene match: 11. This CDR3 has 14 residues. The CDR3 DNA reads TGCGCCACCCAACTATGGACAGGGGTCTCACCCCTCCACTTT. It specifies CATQLWTGVSPLHF.

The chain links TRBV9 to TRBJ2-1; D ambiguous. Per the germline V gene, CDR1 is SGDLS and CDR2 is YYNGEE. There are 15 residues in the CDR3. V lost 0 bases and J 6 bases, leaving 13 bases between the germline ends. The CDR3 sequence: CASSVEGRETNEQFF. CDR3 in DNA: TGTGCCAGCAGCGTAGAAGGACGTGAAACCAATGAGCAGTTCTTC.

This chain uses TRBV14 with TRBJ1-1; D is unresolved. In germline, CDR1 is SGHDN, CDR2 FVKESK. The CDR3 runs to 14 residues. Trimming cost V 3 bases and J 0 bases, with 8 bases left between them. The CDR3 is CASSQAVMNTEAFF. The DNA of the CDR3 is TGTGCCAGCAGCCAGGCAGTCATGAACACTGAAGCTTTCTTT.

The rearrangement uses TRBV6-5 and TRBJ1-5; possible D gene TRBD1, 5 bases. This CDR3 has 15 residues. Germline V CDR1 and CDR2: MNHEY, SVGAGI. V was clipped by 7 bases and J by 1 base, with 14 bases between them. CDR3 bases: TGTGCCAGCACGGGGCTCGGGGGGAGCAATCAGCCCCAGCATTTT. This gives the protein CASTGLGGSNQPQHF.

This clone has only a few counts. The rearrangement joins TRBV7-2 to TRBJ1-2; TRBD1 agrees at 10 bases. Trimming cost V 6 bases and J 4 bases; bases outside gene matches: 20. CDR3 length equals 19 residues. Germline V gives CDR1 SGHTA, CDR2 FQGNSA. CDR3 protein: CASRLFFRDRGSLFYGYTF. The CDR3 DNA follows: TGTGCCAGCAGACTTTTCTTCCGGGACAGGGGTAGTTTATTCTATGGCTACACCTTC.